This entry describes one T cell receptor (beta chain). Trimming stripped 1 base from V and 6 bases from J, with 12 bases between. Per germline, CDR1 MDHEN and CDR2 SYDVKM. The CDR3 has 15 amino acids. These data come from a study of blood T cell repertoires in COVID-19. Turning to the study itself: Whether acute or convalescent, the COVID-19 samples came from the United States, Italy and Spain.

Some clones are missing from TCRdb's copy, which holds only in-frame ones; the method was immunoSEQ multiplex PCR. The table records 200,000 or so clones, about 87% of them present only once. The gene calls are TRBV28 and TRBJ2-2, with D possibly TRBD1 on 6 matching bases. Material: peripheral blood. The sequence derives from a man aged 60 to 75 with acute or convalescent COVID-19. In nucleotides, the CDR3 is TGTGCCAGCAGTTTATCGAGGGGGTCGTCCGGGGAGCTGTTTTTT. Translated, it gives CASSLSRGSSGELFF.